This T cell receptor beta chain was observed in a study of T cells in Graves' hyperthyroidism and ophthalmopathy. The diagnostic basis comprised clinical symptoms, serum thyroxine and TRAb, thyroid ultrasound and orbital computed tomography. The V gene's germline CDR1 is SGHTA and CDR2 FQGNSA. The CDR3 length is 14 residues. Trimming left V 1 base short and J 2 bases short, with 5 bases between. This clonotype showed up many times. Amplification of TCR beta CDR3 regions used RNA as the template. The HTBI primer set was used in a first-round RT-PCR of the TCR CDR3. One entry per CDR3 protein results from TCRdb running MiXCR on the multiplex PCR reads. There are 490,000 or so distinct CDR3 sequences in the sample; 46% occur only once, and about two fifths lies in the top ten.

The receptor comes from an adult woman with Graves' disease, either hyperthyroidism or ophthalmopathy (not recorded which). The chain combines TRBV7-2 with TRBJ2-2; D gene uncertain. Sequenced: peripheral blood or thyroid tissue (not recorded which). The CDR3 spells CASSLVRNTGELFF. The CDR3 DNA reads as TGTGCCAGCAGCTTAGTCAGAAACACCGGGGAGCTGTTTTTT.